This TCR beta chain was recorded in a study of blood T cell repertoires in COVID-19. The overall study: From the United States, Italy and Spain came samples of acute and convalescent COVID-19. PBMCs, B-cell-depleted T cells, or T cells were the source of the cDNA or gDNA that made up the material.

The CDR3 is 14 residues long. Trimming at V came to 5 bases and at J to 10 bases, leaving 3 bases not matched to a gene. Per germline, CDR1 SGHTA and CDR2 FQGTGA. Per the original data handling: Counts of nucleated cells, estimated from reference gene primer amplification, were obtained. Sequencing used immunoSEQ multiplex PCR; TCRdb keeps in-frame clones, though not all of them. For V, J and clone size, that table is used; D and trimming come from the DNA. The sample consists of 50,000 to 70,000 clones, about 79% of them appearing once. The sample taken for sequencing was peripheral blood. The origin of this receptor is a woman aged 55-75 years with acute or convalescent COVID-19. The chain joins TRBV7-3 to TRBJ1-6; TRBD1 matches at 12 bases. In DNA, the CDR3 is TGTGCCAGCAGCCCCGGGACAGGGGGCTCACCCCTCCACTTT. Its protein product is CASSPGTGGSPLHF.